One and the same sample provided the 4 T cell receptor beta chains below, sequenced in a study of T cell responses to AZD1222 COVID-19 vaccine. Libraries were prepared by immunoSEQ multiplex PCR; TCRdb keeps only in-frame clonotypes and omits some of them. The sample shows some 100,000 clones, nearly 95% of them seen only once. Here the sequenced sample was peripheral blood, taken on day 0 of AZD1222 vaccination. The receptor source for this set is an adult in good health.

The chain carries TRBV4-1 and TRBJ1-5; D is ambiguous. The CDR3 totals 15 residues. V lost 1 base and J lost 0, with 7 bases in between. Germline V gives CDR1 MGHRA, CDR2 YSYEKL. The CDR3 reads CASSQAPYSNQPQHF. The CDR3 DNA reads TGCGCCAGCAGCCAAGCCCCTTATAGCAATCAGCCCCAGCATTTT.

This clone was counted only a few times. The chain recombines TRBV11-2 with TRBJ1-3, with a weak D call TRBD1 (5 bases). V gave up 4 bases and J gave up 0 bases, with 7 bases separating them. Germline CDR1 reads SGHAT; CDR2 reads FQNNGV. The CDR3 is made up of 14 amino acids. Written as DNA, the CDR3 is TGTGCCAGCAGCTCCCAGGGCTCTGGAAACACCATATATTTT. Its protein is CASSSQGSGNTIYF.

The CDR3, as DNA: TGTGCCAGCAGTTACGTCCTGAACTATGGCTACACCTTC. Translating gives CASSYVLNYGYTF. This chain joins TRBV6-5 and TRBJ1-2; D call uncertain. Germline V gene sequence: CDR1 MNHEY, CDR2 SVGAGI. There are 13 residues in the CDR3. V lost 2 bases to trimming and J lost 2 bases, with 6 bases between them.

The chain employs TRBV7-2 and TRBJ2-1; possibly TRBD1 for D (6 bases). CDR1 is SGHTA, CDR2 FQGNSA, per germline. Trimming shortened V by 1 base and J by 8 bases, and 9 bases separated the two germline ends. CDR3 length: 13 residues. The CDR3 loop reads CASSLDREHEQFF. As DNA, the CDR3 is TGTGCCAGCAGCTTAGACAGGGAACATGAGCAGTTCTTC.